This is a list of T cell receptor beta chains from one sample in a study of blood T cells in healthy people across ages. TCRdb used MiXCR to reprocess the 5' RACE reads, holding one entry per CDR3 protein. This repertoire shows 850,000 to 1,100,000 distinct CDR3 sequences, more than 30% found once; its top ten account for about an eighth. The sequenced sample consisted of blood. The source is a man aged 18 to 35 in good health. Both conserved end residues are part of each CDR3. Each record gives: D gene, clone size, V gene, J gene, CDR3 protein, CDR3 DNA. D genes are given only for firm matches. Size is stated for part of the rows, as once, few or many counts, or as a class when the clone is expanded.

D gene: TRBD1
clone size: NA
V gene: TRBV5-1
J gene: TRBJ1-1
CDR3 protein: CASSLINQGGTEAFF
CDR3 DNA: TGCGCCAGCAGCCTAATAAATCAGGGGGGCACTGAAGCTTTCTTT

D gene: NA
clone size: NA
V gene: TRBV7-6
J gene: TRBJ2-3
CDR3 protein: CASSVSTESTDTQYF
CDR3 DNA: TGTGCCAGCAGCGTGTCGACAGAATCCACAGATACGCAGTATTTT

D gene: NA
clone size: NA
V gene: TRBV4-3
J gene: TRBJ2-2
CDR3 protein: CASSQARTGRNGELFF
CDR3 DNA: TGCGCCAGCAGCCAAGCAAGGACTGGGCGGAACGGGGAGCTGTTTTTT

D gene: NA
clone size: once
V gene: TRBV7-9
J gene: TRBJ1-1
CDR3 protein: CASSSIRTEVNTEAFF
CDR3 DNA: TGTGCCAGCAGCTCGATCCGGACGGAGGTGAACACTGAAGCTTTCTTT

D gene: NA
clone size: NA
V gene: TRBV6-1
J gene: TRBJ1-1
CDR3 protein: CASPNPGRLVEAFF
CDR3 DNA: TGTGCCAGCCCGAACCCGGGGCGGTTGGTTGAAGCTTTCTTT

D gene: NA
clone size: once
V gene: TRBV29-1
J gene: TRBJ1-3
CDR3 protein: CSVDGGLNSGNTIYF
CDR3 DNA: TGCAGCGTTGACGGGGGCCTCAACTCTGGAAACACCATATATTTT

D gene: NA
clone size: once
V gene: TRBV14
J gene: TRBJ1-2
CDR3 protein: CASSQDFAGHELLGYTF
CDR3 DNA: TGTGCCAGCAGCCAAGATTTTGCGGGGCACGAGTTGCTGGGCTACACCTTC

D gene: TRBD2
clone size: few
V gene: TRBV19
J gene: TRBJ2-5
CDR3 protein: CASSLASGGAGEEETQYF
CDR3 DNA: TGTGCCAGTAGTCTCGCTAGCGGGGGGGCCGGGGAAGAAGAGACCCAGTACTTC

D gene: NA
clone size: few
V gene: TRBV20-1
J gene: TRBJ1-6
CDR3 protein: CSASREGRNSPLHF
CDR3 DNA: TGCAGTGCTAGTAGGGAGGGGCGGAATTCACCCCTCCACTTT

D gene: NA
clone size: NA
V gene: TRBV4-2
J gene: TRBJ1-1
CDR3 protein: CASSQDGKTQGAFF
CDR3 DNA: TGTGCCAGCAGCCAAGATGGAAAAACTCAGGGAGCTTTCTTT

D gene: NA
clone size: NA
V gene: TRBV4-1
J gene: TRBJ2-1
CDR3 protein: CASSHPGGRGTYNEQFF
CDR3 DNA: TGCGCCAGCAGCCACCCCGGGGGGCGGGGGACCTACAATGAGCAGTTCTTC

D gene: NA
clone size: NA
V gene: TRBV9
J gene: TRBJ2-3
CDR3 protein: CASSPEGTSTDTQYF
CDR3 DNA: TGTGCCAGCAGCCCAGAGGGAACTAGCACAGATACGCAGTATTTT

D gene: TRBD1
clone size: NA
V gene: TRBV3-1
J gene: TRBJ2-7
CDR3 protein: CASTSGQGSYEQYF
CDR3 DNA: TGTGCCAGCACCTCGGGACAGGGCTCCTACGAGCAGTACTTC

D gene: TRBD2
clone size: few
V gene: TRBV9
J gene: TRBJ2-3
CDR3 protein: CASSVSGGANTDTQYF
CDR3 DNA: TGTGCCAGCAGCGTGAGCGGGGGGGCAAACACAGATACGCAGTATTTT

D gene: NA
clone size: few
V gene: TRBV29-1
J gene: TRBJ1-1
CDR3 protein: CSVDGRRGAMNTEAFF
CDR3 DNA: TGCAGCGTTGATGGGCGGAGAGGGGCCATGAACACTGAAGCTTTCTTT

D gene: NA
clone size: NA
V gene: TRBV4-1
J gene: TRBJ1-6
CDR3 protein: CASSQDHGRSPLHF
CDR3 DNA: TGCGCCAGCAGCCAAGATCATGGGCGCTCACCCCTCCACTTT

D gene: TRBD1
clone size: NA
V gene: TRBV20-1
J gene: TRBJ2-7
CDR3 protein: CSARRGTYEQYF
CDR3 DNA: TGCAGTGCTCGCAGGGGGACCTACGAGCAGTACTTC

D gene: TRBD1
clone size: few
V gene: TRBV12-3/TRBV12-4
J gene: TRBJ2-3
CDR3 protein: CASSSPGTGLEGDTQYF
CDR3 DNA: TGTGCCAGCAGTTCCCCCGGGACAGGGTTGGAGGGAGATACGCAGTATTTT

D gene: TRBD1
clone size: NA
V gene: TRBV3-1
J gene: TRBJ2-2
CDR3 protein: CASSPPETGGYTGELFF
CDR3 DNA: TGTGCCAGCAGCCCTCCAGAGACAGGGGGTTACACCGGGGAGCTGTTTTTT

D gene: NA
clone size: few
V gene: TRBV11-2
J gene: TRBJ1-2
CDR3 protein: CASSLVKGYYGYTF
CDR3 DNA: TGTGCCAGCAGCTTAGTGAAGGGGTACTATGGCTACACCTTC

D gene: NA
clone size: NA
V gene: TRBV20-1
J gene: TRBJ2-3
CDR3 protein: CSAREGGLRTDTQYF
CDR3 DNA: TGCAGTGCTAGAGAGGGGGGGCTTCGCACAGATACGCAGTATTTT

D gene: NA
clone size: NA
V gene: TRBV14
J gene: TRBJ1-2
CDR3 protein: CASSQTGGYTF
CDR3 DNA: TGTGCCAGCAGCCAGACAGGTGGCTACACCTTC

D gene: NA
clone size: few
V gene: TRBV20-1
J gene: TRBJ1-6
CDR3 protein: CSARVNRESSYNSPLHF
CDR3 DNA: TGCAGTGCTAGAGTTAACAGGGAGAGCTCCTATAATTCACCCCTCCACTTT

D gene: TRBD2
clone size: NA
V gene: TRBV7-9
J gene: TRBJ2-1
CDR3 protein: CASSLIAGGNYNEQFF
CDR3 DNA: TGTGCCAGCAGCTTGATAGCGGGGGGAAACTACAATGAGCAGTTCTTC

D gene: NA
clone size: few
V gene: TRBV29-1
J gene: TRBJ2-7
CDR3 protein: CSVLLFRADAYEQYF
CDR3 DNA: TGCAGCGTTCTTCTCTTCCGGGCCGACGCCTACGAGCAGTACTTC

D gene: NA
clone size: NA
V gene: TRBV25-1
J gene: TRBJ2-2
CDR3 protein: CASSRGKTTETGELFF
CDR3 DNA: TGTGCCAGCAGCCGAGGCAAGACTACGGAGACCGGGGAGCTGTTTTTT

D gene: TRBD1
clone size: NA
V gene: TRBV20-1
J gene: TRBJ1-1
CDR3 protein: CSASPGQGAEAFF
CDR3 DNA: TGCAGTGCTAGTCCCGGACAGGGGGCTGAAGCTTTCTTT

D gene: NA
clone size: few
V gene: TRBV4-3
J gene: TRBJ2-3
CDR3 protein: CASSQENSATDTDTQYF
CDR3 DNA: TGCGCCAGCAGCCAAGAAAATTCCGCGACAGACACAGATACGCAGTATTTT

D gene: NA
clone size: NA
V gene: TRBV20-1
J gene: TRBJ2-3
CDR3 protein: CSARAGGLTDTQYF
CDR3 DNA: TGCAGTGCTAGAGCGGGGGGCCTCACAGATACGCAGTATTTT

D gene: NA
clone size: few
V gene: TRBV9
J gene: TRBJ1-2
CDR3 protein: CASSVEYGYTF
CDR3 DNA: TGTGCCAGCAGCGTAGAGTATGGCTACACCTTC

D gene: NA
clone size: few
V gene: TRBV5-1
J gene: TRBJ2-3
CDR3 protein: CASSLVPYGGTQYF
CDR3 DNA: TGCGCCAGCAGCTTGGTTCCCTACGGCGGTACGCAGTATTTT

D gene: NA
clone size: once
V gene: TRBV27
J gene: TRBJ2-7
CDR3 protein: CATGPDSEQYF
CDR3 DNA: TGTGCCACCGGCCCGGACTCCGAGCAGTACTTC

D gene: NA
clone size: NA
V gene: TRBV20-1
J gene: TRBJ2-3
CDR3 protein: CSADRSEDTQYF
CDR3 DNA: TGCAGTGCTGACCGGAGCGAAGATACGCAGTATTTT

D gene: NA
clone size: NA
V gene: TRBV12-3/TRBV12-4
J gene: TRBJ1-3
CDR3 protein: CASSFSRNSENTIYF
CDR3 DNA: TGTGCCAGCAGTTTTTCCCGGAATTCTGAAAACACCATATATTTT

D gene: TRBD2
clone size: few
V gene: TRBV6-2/TRBV6-3
J gene: TRBJ2-1
CDR3 protein: CASQLAGEYNEQFF
CDR3 DNA: TGTGCCAGCCAACTAGCGGGGGAATACAATGAGCAGTTCTTC

D gene: TRBD1
clone size: NA
V gene: TRBV4-2
J gene: TRBJ2-7
CDR3 protein: CTSSSLKGAPEQYF
CDR3 DNA: TGTACCAGCAGTAGCCTGAAGGGGGCCCCAGAGCAGTACTTC

D gene: TRBD2
clone size: few
V gene: TRBV24-1
J gene: TRBJ2-1
CDR3 protein: CATSDLGGGPYNEQFF
CDR3 DNA: TGTGCCACCAGTGATTTGGGGGGGGGACCCTACAATGAGCAGTTCTTC

D gene: NA
clone size: NA
V gene: TRBV27
J gene: TRBJ2-6
CDR3 protein: CASSFSTANVLTF
CDR3 DNA: TGTGCCAGCAGTTTCTCGACGGCCAACGTCCTGACTTTC

D gene: TRBD2
clone size: few
V gene: TRBV6-1
J gene: TRBJ2-7
CDR3 protein: CASSEASGGTLYNEQYF
CDR3 DNA: TGTGCCAGCAGTGAAGCTAGCGGGGGGACCCTCTACAATGAGCAGTACTTC

D gene: NA
clone size: NA
V gene: TRBV20-1
J gene: TRBJ2-3
CDR3 protein: CSASGPSTDTQYF
CDR3 DNA: TGCAGTGCTTCGGGGCCTAGCACAGATACGCAGTATTTT

D gene: NA
clone size: NA
V gene: TRBV5-1
J gene: TRBJ1-5
CDR3 protein: CASSSDGTNQPQHF
CDR3 DNA: TGCGCCAGCAGCTCGGATGGGACAAATCAGCCCCAGCATTTT

D gene: NA
clone size: NA
V gene: TRBV7-9
J gene: TRBJ1-2
CDR3 protein: CASSLVSSAAKGNYGYTF
CDR3 DNA: TGTGCCAGCAGCTTAGTATCTTCGGCAGCTAAGGGAAACTATGGCTACACCTTC

D gene: NA
clone size: NA
V gene: TRBV2
J gene: TRBJ2-2
CDR3 protein: CASSEAVRLNTGELFF
CDR3 DNA: TGTGCCAGCAGTGAAGCGGTTCGGCTGAACACCGGGGAGCTGTTTTTT

D gene: NA
clone size: NA
V gene: TRBV21-1
J gene: TRBJ2-3
CDR3 protein: CASSKEGKDRTDTQYF
CDR3 DNA: TGTGCCAGCAGCAAAGAAGGGAAGGACCGCACAGATACGCAGTATTTT

D gene: TRBD1
clone size: once
V gene: TRBV20-1
J gene: TRBJ1-2
CDR3 protein: CSAWTGGDWDSYTF
CDR3 DNA: TGCAGTGCGTGGACAGGAGGCGATTGGGATAGCTACACCTTC